The 4 T cell receptor beta chains presented below share a single source sample, sequenced in a study of blood T cell repertoires in COVID-19. TCRdb's copy holds only in-frame clones and misses some; the assay was immunoSEQ multiplex PCR. The data hold approximately 89,000 clones, with nearly 95% observed a single time. Sample: peripheral blood. The receptors stem from a human donor with active COVID-19. The donor label of this sample is uncertain.

The rearrangement links TRBV28 to TRBJ2-2; 10 bases fit TRBD2. V shed 4 bases and J 4 bases; nucleotides not matched to a gene: 9. Germline CDR1 reads MDHEN; CDR2 reads SYDVKM. CDR3 length: 17 residues. CDR3 DNA sequence: TGTGCCAGCAGTTCGCCTAGCGGGAGTAGGGTCACCGGGGAGCTGTTTTTT. Encoded protein: CASSSPSGSRVTGELFF. The full variable domain, completed using reference TRBV28 and TRBJ2-2, is DVKVTQSSRYLVKRTGEKVFLECVQDMDHENMFWYRQDPGLGLRLIYFSYDVKMKEKGDIPEGYSVSREKKERFSLILESASTNQTSMYLCASSSPSGSRVTGELFFGEGSRLTVL.

This clone has just a few counts. V usage is TRBV7-8 and J usage is TRBJ1-2; no clear D gene. CDR3 length: 13 amino acids. The germline V gene encodes CDR1 SGHVS and CDR2 FQNEAQ. V was shortened by 1 base and J by 8 bases, with 11 bases between the two germline ends. The CDR3 sequence: CASSLVRGEGYTF. CDR3 nucleotides: TGTGCCAGCAGCTTAGTTCGGGGTGAGGGCTACACCTTC. Drawing the rest from reference TRBV7-8 and TRBJ1-2, the complete variable domain is GAGVSQSPRYKVAKRGQDVALRCDPISGHVSLFWYQQALGQGPEFLTYFQNEAQLDKSGLPSDRFFAERPEGSVSTLKIQRTQQEDSAVYLCASSLVRGEGYTFGSGTRLTVV.

V and J are TRBV6-5 and TRBJ1-2, with D perhaps TRBD1 (5 bases). Trimming took 6 bases from V and 2 from J, leaving 10 bases between them. In germline, CDR1 is MNHEY, CDR2 SVGAGI. The CDR3 has 13 residues. The CDR3 nucleotides read TGTGCCAGCAGCCTGGACAAAAACTATGGCTACACCTTC. The encoded protein is CASSLDKNYGYTF.

The chain carries TRBV27 and TRBJ2-7, with 14 bases matching TRBD2. Per germline, CDR1 MNHEY and CDR2 SMNVEV (reference sequence). V shed 0 bases, J shed 7 bases, and the junction held 5 bases outside the gene matches. CDR3 length: 16 amino acids. The CDR3 DNA sequence: TGTGCCAGCAGTTTATCCCCGGGACTAGCGGGAGAAGAGCAGTACTTC. This encodes CASSLSPGLAGEEQYF.